This T cell receptor (beta chain) emerged from a study of blood T cells in healthy people across ages. In regard to this clonotype: Germline is not matched at one junction end, which may reflect a read error.

The authors ran a second PCR of about 7 to 12 cycles using a sample-barcoded 5' primer and a J-beta primer mix. A minimum of 2.5 million CDR3-containing paired-end reads was obtained for each sample. TCRdb ran MiXCR on the 5' RACE reads and lists one entry per CDR3 protein. This sample has about 930,000 distinct CDR3 sequences, with just under 30% found just once. CDR3 length: 16 amino acids. Germline V gives CDR1 SGHRS, CDR2 YFSETQ. These data were also filed under a second study, of T cells of mothers and their children.

Sample: blood. This chain joins TRBV5-1 and TRBJ2-1; 7 nucleotides match TRBD2. This TCR was sampled from a woman aged 40 to 55 in good health. Written as DNA, the CDR3 is TGCGCCAGCAGTTTGGGAGGGAGACCCGAATACAATGAGCAGTTCTTC. Its translation is CASSLGGRPEYNEQFF.